This T cell receptor beta chain was found in a study of monozygotic twins with cystic fibrosis. Sequencing used immunoSEQ multiplex PCR; TCRdb keeps in-frame clones, though not all of them. Of fewer than 20,000 clones listed, about 96% are singletons. Trimming cost V 0 bases and J 6 bases, with 16 bases left between them. The germline V gene has CDR1 SGHRS and CDR2 YFSETQ. The CDR3 sequence is 17 residues long. This clone has only one observation. Sequencing was done on a sample of blood. The chain employs TRBV5-1 and TRBJ1-6; no reliable D call. The sequence was obtained from a girl aged 2 to 10 with cystic fibrosis. The CDR3 loop is CASSLGIVREFNSPLHF. As DNA, the CDR3 is TGCGCCAGCAGCTTGGGTATTGTGCGGGAGTTTAATTCACCCCTCCACTTT.